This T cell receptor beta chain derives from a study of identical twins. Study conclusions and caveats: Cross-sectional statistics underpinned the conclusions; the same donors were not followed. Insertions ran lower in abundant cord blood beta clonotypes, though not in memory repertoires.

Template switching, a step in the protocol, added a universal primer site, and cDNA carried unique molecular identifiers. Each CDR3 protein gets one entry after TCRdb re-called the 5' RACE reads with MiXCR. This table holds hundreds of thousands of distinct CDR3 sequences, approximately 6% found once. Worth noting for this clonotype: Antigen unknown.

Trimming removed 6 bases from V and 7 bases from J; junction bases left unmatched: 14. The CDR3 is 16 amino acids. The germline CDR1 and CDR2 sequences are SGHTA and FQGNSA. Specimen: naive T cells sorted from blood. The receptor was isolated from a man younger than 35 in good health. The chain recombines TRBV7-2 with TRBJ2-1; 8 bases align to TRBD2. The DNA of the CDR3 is TGTGCCAGCAGGCATAAGTTAGCGGGAAGAGTGAATGAGCAGTTCTTC. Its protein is CASRHKLAGRVNEQFF.